What follows is one T cell receptor beta chain and its context. Its antigen remains unidentified. The sample belongs to a study of vaccination and CD4 T cells after COVID-19. The Oncomine TCR Beta short-read assay sequenced DNA from cultured CD4+ T cells. After culture, CD4+ T cells served as the source for genomic DNA extraction. TCRdb itself ran the PCR reads through MiXCR, one entry per CDR3 protein. The table includes 20,000 to 25,000 distinct CDR3 sequences, 43% detected once. Germline V lookup: CDR1 MGHRA, CDR2 YSYEKL. J gave up 7 bases and V 1 base, and 7 bases lay outside the gene matches. The CDR3 runs to 15 residues. As for time point: late sampling 161 to 241 days after vaccination in a few convalescent patients. The treatment is: approximately 9-day PBMC culture with coronavirus spike peptide pools or control peptides (ViraFEST assay). PBMCs, plated at roughly 2 million per well, were grown in the presence of roughly 9.2 IU/ml IL-2 and 8.5 to 10 ug/ml peptide pools.

General study points: Convalescent patients' vaccine-specific clones were spike mono-reactive in 304 of 307 cases.

The chain links TRBV4-1 to TRBJ2-1; 7 nucleotides match TRBD2. Sequences were derived from CD4+ T cells from blood, cultured in vitro, sampled about 7 months after SARS-CoV-2 vaccination. The receptor's source is a human donor who had recovered from COVID-19. CDR3 region: CASSQGEGPENEQFF. DNA for the CDR3: TGCGCCAGCAGCCAAGGGGAGGGGCCGGAGAATGAGCAGTTCTTC.